The 3 T cell receptor beta chains in this list originate from one sample, sequenced in a study of blood T cell repertoires in COVID-19. Method: immunoSEQ multiplex PCR; TCRdb's copy keeps in-frame clones and lacks some. The sample lists 250,000 to 300,000 clones, 85% to 90% occurring once. Material for sequencing was peripheral blood. The receptor set was obtained from a woman between 45 and 65 years old with COVID-19, enrolled during active disease.

The gene calls are TRBV30 and TRBJ2-3, with TRBD2 as a possible D gene (6 bases). The germline CDR1 and CDR2 sequences are GTSNPN and SVGIG (reference sequence). Between the trimmed V and J ends, which lost 5 bases and 5 bases, there was a span of 11 bases. The CDR3 is made up of 12 amino acids. Written as DNA, the CDR3 is TGTGCCTGGGACGGGAGAGAAGATACGCAGTATTTT. Encoded protein: CAWDGREDTQYF.

In regard to this clone: Additional DNA sequences in this sample encode the identical CDR3. The rearrangement links TRBV19 to TRBJ2-7; no definite D call. CDR1 and CDR2 (germline): LNHDA, SQIVND (reference sequence). The CDR3 is 13 amino acids. V was pared by 5 bases and J by 0 bases, with 8 bases between. The CDR3 bases are TGTGCCAGTAGTCGAGAGAGCTCCTACGAGCAGTACTTC. It translates to CASSRESSYEQYF.

The chain joins TRBV7-9 to TRBJ2-7, with D possibly matching TRBD2 (5 bases). V was trimmed by 4 bases and J by 3 bases, leaving 19 bases between them. Germline V gene sequence: CDR1 SEHNR, CDR2 FQNEAQ (reference sequence). The CDR3 sequence is 16 residues long. Written as DNA, the CDR3 is TGTGCCAGCAGCTCCACATCGGGTCACGGAGGCTACGAGCAGTACTTC. This sequence encodes CASSSTSGHGGYEQYF.